A selection of T cell receptor beta chains follows, all from one sample in a study of T-cell reconstitution after alpha-beta-depleted transplantation in children. TCRdb ran MiXCR on the PCR reads and lists one entry per CDR3 protein. The sample shows a few hundred thousand distinct CDR3 sequences, approximately 11% of them seen only once. Sample: PBMCs, taken before TCRalphabeta/CD19-depleted stem cell transplant. The receptors shown here come from a child younger than two with acute myeloid leukemia, due to receive a stem cell transplant. Each CDR3 is given with its conserved first and last residue. The D gene is left open where the match is weak. Not all rows give a size; the values are once, few, many and, for expanded clones, a class.

size,length,V,J,D,DNA,CDR3
-,13,TRBV6-2/TRBV6-3,TRBJ2-1,-,TGTGCCAGCAGTTACTCCAGGGACCATGAGCAGTTCTTC,CASSYSRDHEQFF
many,13,TRBV20-1,TRBJ1-2,-,TGCAGTGCTAGGGGGGTAGGGGCCTATGGCTACACCTTC,CSARGVGAYGYTF
many,13,TRBV7-9,TRBJ1-1,-,TGTGCCAGCAGCATGAGGCCCACAGGGAATTCTTTCTTT,CASSMRPTGNSFF
few,14,TRBV5-1,TRBJ2-7,-,TGCGCCAGCAAGGGGTTCGCGGGGACCTACGAGCAGTACTTC,CASKGFAGTYEQYF
few,14,TRBV5-1,TRBJ2-7,-,TGCGCCAGCAGCTTGGCGGAGGGGATCCACGAGCAGTACTTC,CASSLAEGIHEQYF
few,14,TRBV28,TRBJ2-7,TRBD1,TGTGCCAGCAGCTCGAGGACAGGCCTTTTGGAGCAGTACTTC,CASSSRTGLLEQYF
many,15,TRBV12-3/TRBV12-4,TRBJ1-1,-,TGTGCCAGCAGCCCTCTGGGGGGATTGAACACTGAAGCTTTCTTT,CASSPLGGLNTEAFF
many,14,TRBV5-1,TRBJ2-1,TRBD2,TGCGCCAGCAGCAGGGCTAGCGGAAACAATGAGCAGTTCTTC,CASSRASGNNEQFF
many,16,TRBV20-1,TRBJ2-2,TRBD1,TGCAGTGCTAGAGACGCCGGGACAGGGAACACCGGGGAGCTGTTTTTT,CSARDAGTGNTGELFF
many,15,TRBV5-6,TRBJ2-7,-,TGTGCCAGCAGTCCCACAGGGAGGTCCTACTACGAGCAGTACTTC,CASSPTGRSYYEQYF
many,12,TRBV10-3,TRBJ2-1,TRBD2,TGTGCTACGGGACTAGCTTTCAATGAGCAGTTCTTC,CATGLAFNEQFF
many,15,TRBV28,TRBJ1-2,-,TGTGCCAGCAGTTTACCAACGGCTCTTAACTATGGCTACACCTTC,CASSLPTALNYGYTF
-,16,TRBV6-5,TRBJ2-1,TRBD2,TGTGCCAGCAGTACTCTTAGCGGGACATCCTACAATGAGCAGTTCTTC,CASSTLSGTSYNEQFF
-,8,TRBV6-1,TRBJ2-1,-,TGTGCCAGCAGTGCTGAGTTCTTC,CASSAEFF
many,13,TRBV3-1,TRBJ2-5,-,TGTGCCAGCAGCCAACACCCCGATGGGACCCAGTACTTC,CASSQHPDGTQYF
many,15,TRBV6-1,TRBJ2-1,TRBD2,TGTGCCAGCACTGGGAGGGCCCTCCCCTACAATGAGCAGTTCTTC,CASTGRALPYNEQFF
many,13,TRBV5-1,TRBJ2-3,-,TGCGCCAGCAGCTTAGGGGTGAGAGATACGCAGTATTTT,CASSLGVRDTQYF
many,19,TRBV28,TRBJ2-2,TRBD2,TGTGCCAGCACCTCCCCCCTGGCTAGCGGGAAACTGAACACCGGGGAGCTGTTTTTT,CASTSPLASGKLNTGELFF
many,13,TRBV5-1,TRBJ2-2,-,TGCGCCAGCAGCCAGACCGAGACCGGGGAGCTGTTTTTT,CASSQTETGELFF
-,13,TRBV6-5,TRBJ1-5,-,TGTGCCAGCAGTACGACGGTTAATCAGCCCCAGCATTTT,CASSTTVNQPQHF
many,13,TRBV5-5,TRBJ1-1,-,TGTGCCAGCAGCTTGCCGAGAAACACTGAAGCTTTCTTT,CASSLPRNTEAFF
many,12,TRBV6-1,TRBJ2-1,-,TGTGCCAGCAGGGAACAGGGCGATGAGCAGTTCTTC,CASREQGDEQFF
many,14,TRBV29-1,TRBJ1-5,TRBD1,TGCAGCGTTTCGGACAGGGGGCAAGATCAGCCCCAGCATTTT,CSVSDRGQDQPQHF
many,17,TRBV12-3/TRBV12-4,TRBJ1-2,-,TGTGCCAGCAGTTTACCCTCCAGGCGGGGAGGACAGAATGGCTACACCTTC,CASSLPSRRGGQNGYTF
many,20,TRBV21-1,TRBJ1-5,-,TGTGCCAGCAGCAAACCGGCGCCCAGGGGTCTACCCGATAGCAATCAGCCCCAGCATTTT,CASSKPAPRGLPDSNQPQHF
many,14,TRBV5-6,TRBJ1-4,-,TGTGCCAGCAGCCGAGAGCAAAATAATGAAAAACTGTTTTTT,CASSREQNNEKLFF
many,14,TRBV7-8,TRBJ1-2,-,TGTGCCAGCAGCCGGGACTCCTCCCTCTATGGCTACACCTTC,CASSRDSSLYGYTF
few,13,TRBV6-2/TRBV6-3,TRBJ2-5,TRBD1,TGTGCCACCCAGACAGGGATCCAAGAGACCCAGTACTTC,CATQTGIQETQYF
-,12,TRBV4-2,TRBJ2-1,TRBD2,TGTGCCAGCAGCGAAGGGGAGCGGGAACGGTTCTTC,CASSEGERERFF
many,16,TRBV5-6,TRBJ2-1,-,TGTGCCAGCAGCCAACTGAAGGGGAGCGGGTACAATGAGCAGTTCTTC,CASSQLKGSGYNEQFF
many,14,TRBV7-2,TRBJ1-2,-,TGTGCCAGCAGCTCCCTTGTTGGGTCCTATGGCTACACCTTC,CASSSLVGSYGYTF
many,12,TRBV7-9,TRBJ2-4,TRBD1,TGTGCCAGCAGCCCAGGGACAGGCATTCAGTACTTC,CASSPGTGIQYF
few,11,TRBV20-1,TRBJ1-2,-,TGCAGTGCTAAGGCAGGGTATGGCTACACCTTC,CSAKAGYGYTF
many,13,TRBV5-1,TRBJ1-4,TRBD1,TGCGCCAGCGGACAGGGTTTTAATGAAAAACTGTTTTTT,CASGQGFNEKLFF
few,14,TRBV7-2,TRBJ2-5,-,TGTGCCAGCAGCCTATGGACAGTCGAAGAGACCCAGTACTTC,CASSLWTVEETQYF
many,15,TRBV9,TRBJ2-3,-,TGTGCCAGCAGCGTAGATCGCGGTAGCACAGATACGCAGTATTTT,CASSVDRGSTDTQYF
many,14,TRBV7-2,TRBJ1-4,-,TGTGCCAGCAGCCTCCAGGGGCGGAATGAAAAACTGTTTTTT,CASSLQGRNEKLFF
many,13,TRBV20-1,TRBJ1-5,-,TGCAGTGCTAGGACGGATAGCAATCAGCCCCAGCATTTT,CSARTDSNQPQHF
many,12,TRBV13,TRBJ2-7,-,TGTGCCAGCAGCACTAGCTCCTACGAGCAGTACTTC,CASSTSSYEQYF